One sample yielded the 21 T cell receptor beta chains listed below, sequenced in a study of blood T cell repertoires in COVID-19. Profiling relied on immunoSEQ multiplex PCR, and the TCRdb table lists in-frame clones only, not all of them. The data show under 200,000 clones, approximately 85% seen once. Sample: peripheral blood. These receptors were collected from a woman in her fifties or sixties with COVID-19, enrolled during active disease.

The table lists this clone with a few counts. The chain employs TRBV11-2 and TRBJ1-2; 7 nucleotides agree with TRBD1. Germline values: CDR1 SGHAT, CDR2 FQNNGV. The J segment lost 2 bases and the V segment lost 0 bases, leaving 3 bases of the junction unmatched. The CDR3 length is 15 residues. In DNA form, the CDR3 reads TGTGCCAGCAGCTTAGACGGGACAGAGAACTATGGCTACACCTTC. Its translation: CASSLDGTENYGYTF.

The V and J genes are TRBV4-3 and TRBJ2-1; 11 bases are a match to TRBD2. V lost 5 bases, J lost 2 bases, and 8 bases stayed unmatched. This CDR3 is built from 17 residues. The germline V gene has CDR1 LGHNA and CDR2 YSLEER. CDR3 residues: CASSKGLAGGAYNEQFF. The CDR3, as DNA: TGCGCCAGCAGCAAGGGGCTAGCGGGGGGTGCCTACAATGAGCAGTTCTTC.

The V and J genes are TRBV11-2 and TRBJ2-1; D gene unclear. From germline, CDR1 is SGHAT and CDR2 FQNNGV. The length of the CDR3 is 16 residues. With 5 bases removed from V and 2 bases from J, the gap between germline ends came to 16 bases. In nucleotides, the CDR3 is TGTGCCAGCAGCCCTAGATTAGTGGATACCTACAATGAGCAGTTCTTC. Translated: CASSPRLVDTYNEQFF.

This chain connects TRBV10-2 to TRBJ2-7; TRBD2 matches 9 bases. J lost 1 base, V lost 6 bases, and 7 bases had no gene match. The CDR3 length is 15 residues. Germline CDR1 reads WSHSY; CDR2 reads SAAADI. Written as DNA, the CDR3 is TGCGCCAGCAGGAGCGCCAGCGGGGGGTCCTACGAGCAGTACGTC. This codes for CASRSASGGSYEQYV.

The table lists this clone with a count of one. J is TRBJ2-7 and V is TRBV30; 8 bases fit TRBD2. The J segment lost 3 bases and the V segment lost 3 bases, leaving 7 bases of the junction unmatched. The germline gives CDR1 GTSNPN, CDR2 SVGIG (reference sequence). The CDR3 covers 14 residues. The CDR3, as DNA: TGTGCCTGGAGGTTCAGCGGGAGATTCTACGAGCAGTACTTC. It translates to CAWRFSGRFYEQYF.

This clone has only a few counts. The chain employs TRBV5-1 and TRBJ2-5, with 9 bases aligning to TRBD2. Germline CDR1 reads SGHRS; CDR2 reads YFSETQ. V was clipped by 6 bases and J by 2 bases; unmatched bases: 8. CDR3 length equals 15 residues. CDR3 sequence reads: CASTVGGREQETQYF. CDR3 DNA sequence: TGCGCCAGCACCGTTGGCGGGAGGGAACAAGAGACCCAGTACTTC.

The chain is built from TRBV5-4 and TRBJ2-7, with TRBD1 identical over 10 bases. Unmatched junction bases numbered 13, after V lost 4 bases and J lost 6 bases. Germline lookup yields CDR1 SGHNT and CDR2 YYREEE (reference sequence). The CDR3 is 16 amino acids. The CDR3 loop reads CASSRWTGGRSGEQYV. For the CDR3, the DNA is TGTGCCAGCAGCCGCTGGACAGGGGGTAGGTCGGGCGAGCAGTACGTC.

The J gene is TRBJ2-2, the V gene TRBV30; tentative D call: TRBD2 (6 bases). Germline CDR1 reads GTSNPN; CDR2 reads SVGIG (reference sequence). The V gene lost 8 bases and the J gene lost 5 bases, with 9 bases spanning the gap. The CDR3 length is 11 residues. In DNA, the CDR3 is TGTGCCCGGGCGGGGACCGGGGAGCTGTTTTTT. Its translation is CARAGTGELFF.

This clone was seen only a few times. The chain has TRBV19 and TRBJ1-3; the D gene is possibly TRBD1 (5 bases). Per germline, CDR1 LNHDA and CDR2 SQIVND (reference sequence). CDR3 length: 15 amino acids. V lost 7 bases and J lost 2, with 15 bases in between. The CDR3 DNA sequence: TGTGCCAGTACGGTAGGCAGGGCGACTGGAAACACCATATATTTT. Translating it yields CASTVGRATGNTIYF.

V and J are TRBV19 and TRBJ1-6; 9 positions match TRBD1. The CDR3 covers 17 residues. The V segment lost 3 bases and the J segment 3 bases; nucleotides outside the gene matches: 6. Germline-derived CDR1 and CDR2 are LNHDA and SQIVND (reference sequence). The CDR3 region is CASSMERDRDYNSPLHF. The CDR3 DNA reads as TGTGCCAGTAGTATGGAGAGGGACAGGGACTATAATTCACCCCTCCACTTT.

The chain combines TRBV27 with TRBJ2-5, with 9 bases aligning to TRBD1. Germline V CDR1 and CDR2: MNHEY, SMNVEV (reference sequence). The CDR3 length is 13 residues. V lost 6 bases, J lost 6 bases, and 5 bases stayed unmatched. CDR3 sequence (DNA): TGTGCCAGCAGCCATGGACAGGGGCAGACCCAGTACTTC. This gives the protein CASSHGQGQTQYF.

V gene TRBV24-1 combines with J gene TRBJ2-3; D may be TRBD2 (6 bases). This CDR3 comprises 14 residues. The germline CDR1 and CDR2 sequences are KGHDR and SFDVKD. V lost 5 bases and J 3 bases, leaving 11 bases between the germline ends. Here the CDR3 DNA reads TGTGCCACCAGTGGAGGGACTGTTACAGATACGCAGTATTTT. Its translation is CATSGGTVTDTQYF.

CDR3 protein: CAISSAEKGGEQFF. The CDR3 region has the DNA TGTGCCATCAGTAGCGCGGAAAAGGGAGGTGAGCAGTTCTTC. The chain links TRBV10-3 to TRBJ2-1; D might be TRBD2 (6 bases). CDR3 length: 14 amino acids. Germline V CDR1 and CDR2: ENHRY, SYGVKD. The V gene lost 5 bases and the J gene lost 9 bases, with 17 bases spanning the gap.

This chain connects TRBV5-4 to TRBJ2-1, with D perhaps matching TRBD2 (5 bases). The CDR3 is 13 residues long. The ends were cut back, 0 bases at V and 6 bases at J, with 7 bases in the middle. Germline V gene sequence: CDR1 SGHNT, CDR2 YYREEE (reference sequence). The CDR3 nucleotides are TGTGCCAGCAGCTTGGTTCGGGGCAATGAGCAGTTCTTC. It encodes CASSLVRGNEQFF.

This sequence joins TRBV3-1 (or the pseudogene TRBV3-2) and TRBJ2-5, with TRBD1 as a possible D gene (5 bases). Germline CDR1 and CDR2: LGHDT and YNNKEL (reference sequence). The ends were cut back, 5 bases at V and 0 bases at J, with 13 bases in the middle. The CDR3 totals 15 residues. CDR3 nucleotides: TGTGCCAGCAGCGAAAAACGGACATACCAAGAGACCCAGTACTTC. Amino acids: CASSEKRTYQETQYF.

The chain couples TRBV9 to TRBJ2-1, with a weak D call TRBD2 (6 bases). Germline V gene sequence: CDR1 SGDLS, CDR2 YYNGEE. This CDR3 spans 14 amino acids. The V end was cut by 6 bases, the J end by 5 bases, with 15 bases between. The CDR3 sequence: CASTLTRGDNEQFF. In DNA form, the CDR3 reads TGTGCCAGCACCCTGACTAGGGGAGACAATGAGCAGTTCTTC.

Here the CDR3 DNA reads TGTGCCTCACAGGTGACTTCACCTAACAATGAGCAGTTCTTC. Protein: CASQVTSPNNEQFF. The gene calls are TRBV14 and TRBJ2-1; D might be TRBD1 (5 bases). The CDR3 sequence is 14 residues long. CDR1 is SGHDN, CDR2 FVKESK, per germline. V lost 11 bases, J lost 5 bases, and 19 bases lay in between.

This chain links TRBV28 with TRBJ2-1; 8 bases are a match to TRBD1. The V and J ends lost 2 bases and 4 bases, in that order; junction bases with no gene match: 7. The CDR3 consists of 16 residues. The germline CDR1 and CDR2 sequences are MDHEN and SYDVKM. CDR3 protein: CASSLAEGTGYNEQFF. The CDR3 coding sequence is TGTGCCAGCAGTTTAGCTGAGGGGACAGGTTACAATGAGCAGTTCTTC.

The DNA for the CDR3 is TGTGCCAACTCACGAGCCTGGAGTGGTAGTACTGAGCAGTTCTTC. Translating gives CANSRAWSGSTEQFF. The rearrangement joins TRBV30 to TRBJ2-1; D is uncertain. Germline V gene lookup returns CDR1 GTSNPN and CDR2 SVGIG (reference sequence). The CDR3 is 15 residues long. The germline V and J ends were trimmed by 8 bases and 9 bases, with 26 bases remaining between them.

Ten or more counts support this clone. This chain connects TRBV4-2 to TRBJ2-3; 12 bases fit TRBD2. Germline values: CDR1 LGHNA, CDR2 YNFKEQ. J gave up 3 bases and V 5 bases, and 6 bases lay outside the gene matches. The CDR3 has 16 residues. CDR3 sequence (DNA): TGTGCCAGCAGCTCGACTAGCGGGAGAGGTACAGATACGCAGTATTTT. It encodes CASSSTSGRGTDTQYF.

V and J are TRBV19 and TRBJ1-2; D possibly corresponds to TRBD1 (6 bases). V lost 5 bases and J 6 bases, leaving 19 bases between the germline ends. Germline V gene lookup returns CDR1 LNHDA and CDR2 SQIVND (reference sequence). This CDR3 region has 15 residues. As DNA, the CDR3 is TGTGCCAGTAGTCTAAGACCGCAGGGGCGAGATGGCTACACCTTC. It codes for CASSLRPQGRDGYTF.